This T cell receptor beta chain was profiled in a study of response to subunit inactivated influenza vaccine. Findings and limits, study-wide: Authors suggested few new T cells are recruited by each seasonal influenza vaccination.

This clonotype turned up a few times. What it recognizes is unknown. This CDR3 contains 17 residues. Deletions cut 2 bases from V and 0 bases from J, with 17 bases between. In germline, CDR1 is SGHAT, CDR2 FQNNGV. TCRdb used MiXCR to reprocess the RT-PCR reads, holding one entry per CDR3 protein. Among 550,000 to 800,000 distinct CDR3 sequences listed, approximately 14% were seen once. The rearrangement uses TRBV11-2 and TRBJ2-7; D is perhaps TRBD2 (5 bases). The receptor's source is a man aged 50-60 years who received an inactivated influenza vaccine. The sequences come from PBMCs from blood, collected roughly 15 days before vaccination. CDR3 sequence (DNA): TGTGCCAGCAGCTTAATCAAAGGCCCAACTAGCTCCTACGAGCAGTACTTC. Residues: CASSLIKGPTSSYEQYF.